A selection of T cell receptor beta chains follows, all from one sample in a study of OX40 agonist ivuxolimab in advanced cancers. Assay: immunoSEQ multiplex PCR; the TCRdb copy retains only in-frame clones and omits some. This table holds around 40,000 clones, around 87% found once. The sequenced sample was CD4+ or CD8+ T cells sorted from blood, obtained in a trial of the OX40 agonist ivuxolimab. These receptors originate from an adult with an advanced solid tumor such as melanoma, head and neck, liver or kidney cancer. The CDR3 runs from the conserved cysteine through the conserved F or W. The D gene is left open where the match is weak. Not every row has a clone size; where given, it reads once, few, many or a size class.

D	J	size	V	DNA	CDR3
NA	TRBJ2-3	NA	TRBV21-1	TGTGCCAGCAGCATTAAGGGAAGAAAAGATACGCAGTATTTT	CASSIKGRKDTQYF
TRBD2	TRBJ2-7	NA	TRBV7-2	TGTGCCAGCAGCTCCGGGACTAGCGGGAGGCCCCGCTACGAGCAGTACTTC	CASSSGTSGRPRYEQYF
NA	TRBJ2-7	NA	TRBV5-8	TGTGCCAGCAGCTTGTACAGGGTGCCTCCCTACGAGCAGTACTTC	CASSLYRVPPYEQYF
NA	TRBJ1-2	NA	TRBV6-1	TGTGCCAGCAGTGAAGGGGGGAACTATGGCTACACCTTC	CASSEGGNYGYTF
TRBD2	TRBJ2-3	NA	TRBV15	TGTGCCACCAGGACTAGCGGGAGGGCAGATACGCAGTATTTT	CATRTSGRADTQYF
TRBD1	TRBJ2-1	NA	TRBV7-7	TGTGCTAGCAGCCCCTCCGGGACAGGGATTTATAATGAGCAGTTCTTC	CASSPSGTGIYNEQFF
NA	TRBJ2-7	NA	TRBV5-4	TGTGCCAGCAGCCTTGGTGCCTACGAGCAGTACTTC	CASSLGAYEQYF
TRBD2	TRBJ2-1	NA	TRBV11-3	TGTGCCAGCAGCTTAGTTGGGAGGGCTTTCAATGAGCAGTTCTTC	CASSLVGRAFNEQFF
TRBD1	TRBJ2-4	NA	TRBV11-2	TGTGCCAGCAGCTTAGATAGGGGGCTTCTAGCCAAAAACATTCAGTACTTC	CASSLDRGLLAKNIQYF
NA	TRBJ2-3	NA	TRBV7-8	TGTGCCAGCAGCTTAGGGGTCAGGACAGATACGCAGTATTTT	CASSLGVRTDTQYF
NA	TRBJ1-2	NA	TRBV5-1	TGCGCCAGCAGCTTGGCCGGGATGGGCGGCGCCTATGGCTACACCTTC	CASSLAGMGGAYGYTF
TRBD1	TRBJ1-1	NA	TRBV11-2	TGTGCCAGCAGCTTAAGACGGACAGGGGGCGAAGCTTTCTTT	CASSLRRTGGEAFF
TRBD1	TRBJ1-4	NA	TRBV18	TGTGCCAGCTCACCAGGCAGGGGGCGTGAAAAACTGTTTTTT	CASSPGRGREKLFF
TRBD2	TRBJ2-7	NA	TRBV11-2	TGTGCCAGCAGCTCGGGACTAGCGGGAGTCGGCGAGCAGTACTTC	CASSSGLAGVGEQYF
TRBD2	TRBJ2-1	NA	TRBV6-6	TGTGCCAGCAATGGAGCGGGAGATCGGGAGCAGTTCTTC	CASNGAGDREQFF
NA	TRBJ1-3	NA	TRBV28	TGTGCCAGCAGGTTCGGTGGGGGAAACACCATATATTTT	CASRFGGGNTIYF
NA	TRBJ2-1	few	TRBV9	TGTGCCAGCAGGGCAACCGGGGGCGATGAGCAGTTCTTC	CASRATGGDEQFF
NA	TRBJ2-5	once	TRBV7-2	TGTGCCAGCACCTATCAAGAGACCCAGTACTTC	CASTYQETQYF
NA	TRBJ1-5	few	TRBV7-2	TGTGCCAGCAGCCCATCCCAGGGGCGCGACGGTCAGCCCCAGCATTTT	CASSPSQGRDGQPQHF
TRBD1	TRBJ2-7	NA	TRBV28	TGTGCCAGCACCATGGGGACAGGGGGTAGATGGAACTTC	CASTMGTGGRWNF
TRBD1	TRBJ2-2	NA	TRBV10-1	TGCGCCAGCAGCCCGGGACAGGGGTACACCGGGGAGCTGTTTTTT	CASSPGQGYTGELFF
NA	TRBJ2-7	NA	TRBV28	TGTGCCAGCAGTCTCTTCGGGATCGGAAAGGACGAGCAGTACTTC	CASSLFGIGKDEQYF
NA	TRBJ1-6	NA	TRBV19	TGTGCCAGTAGTATAGCCCACTCGGCCTATAATTCACCCCTCCACTTT	CASSIAHSAYNSPLHF
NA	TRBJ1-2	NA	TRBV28	TGTGCCAGCAGTTATGGGCAAAGCTATGGCTACACCTTC	CASSYGQSYGYTF
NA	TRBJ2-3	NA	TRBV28	TGTGCCAGCAGTTTAACCGCAGATACGCAGTATTTT	CASSLTADTQYF
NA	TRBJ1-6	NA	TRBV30	TGTGCCTGGAGTGTAAGGGTACATTCACCCCTCCACTTT	CAWSVRVHSPLHF
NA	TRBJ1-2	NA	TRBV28	TGTGCCAGCAGTTTACCCCAAGCCGGAAGAAGCTACACCTTC	CASSLPQAGRSYTF
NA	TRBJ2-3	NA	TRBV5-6	TGTGCCAGCAGCTTGGCCGACAGGGAGGGGCAGTATTTT	CASSLADREGQYF
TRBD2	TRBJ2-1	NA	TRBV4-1	TGCGCCAGCAGCCAAGAGGGCGGGGGATACGTCTACAATGAGCAGTTCTTC	CASSQEGGGYVYNEQFF
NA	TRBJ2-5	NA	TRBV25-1	TGTGCCAGCAGTCCACGGGGAAGGGGCGCTCGGAAAAAAGAGACCCAGTACTTC	CASSPRGRGARKKETQYF
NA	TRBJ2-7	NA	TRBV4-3	TGCGCCAGCAGCCTTCTTGAATACGGTTCCCAATACGAGCAGTACTTC	CASSLLEYGSQYEQYF
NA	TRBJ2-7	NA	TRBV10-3	TGTGCCATCAGTGAGTCTCCCTACGAGCAGTACTTC	CAISESPYEQYF
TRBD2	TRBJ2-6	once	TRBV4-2	TGTGCCAGCAGCCCCCTGGGAGGGGCCTCTGGGGCCAACGTCCTGACTTTC	CASSPLGGASGANVLTF
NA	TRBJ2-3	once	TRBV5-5	TGTGCCAGCAAGGGTCGGAGCACAGATACGCAGTATTTT	CASKGRSTDTQYF
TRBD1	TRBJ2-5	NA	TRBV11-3	TGTGCCAGCAGCTTACAGGGGGCAGGGGAGACCCAGTACTTC	CASSLQGAGETQYF
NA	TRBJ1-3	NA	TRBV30	TGTGCCTACAAAACAGCTGCTGGAAACACCATATATTTT	CAYKTAAGNTIYF
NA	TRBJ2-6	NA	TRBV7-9	TGTGCCAGCAGTCGGTTAACTGGGGCCAACGTCCTGACTTTC	CASSRLTGANVLTF
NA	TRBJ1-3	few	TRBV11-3	TGTGCCAGCAGCGCGGACGGTAACTCTGGAAACACCATATATTTT	CASSADGNSGNTIYF
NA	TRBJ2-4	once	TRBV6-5	TGTGCCAGCAGCTCAGGGCGGACGAAAAACATTCAGTACTTC	CASSSGRTKNIQYF
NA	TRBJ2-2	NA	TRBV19	TGTGCCAGTAGTAGCGTATCCTCCATTAACACCGGGGAGCTGTTTTTT	CASSSVSSINTGELFF
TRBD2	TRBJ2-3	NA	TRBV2	TGTGCCAGCAGAACGGGCGGGAGGGCAGATACGCAGTATTTT	CASRTGGRADTQYF
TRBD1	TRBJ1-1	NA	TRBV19	TGTGCCAGTAGACGATCTCGGACAGGAATTACTGAAGCTTTCTTT	CASRRSRTGITEAFF
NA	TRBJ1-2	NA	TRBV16	TGTGCCAGCAGCCCCCAACCCGGGGGAGGGGGCTACACCTTC	CASSPQPGGGGYTF
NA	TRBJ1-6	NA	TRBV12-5	TGTGCTAGTGGAGAACAGTATAATTCACCCCTCCACTTT	CASGEQYNSPLHF
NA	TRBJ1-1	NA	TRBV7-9	TGTGCCAGCAGCTCCGCCCCCCAGAACATGAACACTGAAGCTTTCTTT	CASSSAPQNMNTEAFF
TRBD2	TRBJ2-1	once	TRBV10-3	TGTGCCATCGGATCCGGGACTAGCGGGAGTAGTGAGCAGTTCTTC	CAIGSGTSGSSEQFF
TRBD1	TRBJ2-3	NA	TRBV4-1	TGCGCCAGCAGCCATGGACCAGGGGGTGATACGCAGTATTTT	CASSHGPGGDTQYF
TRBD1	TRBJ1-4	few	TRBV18	TGTGCCAGCTCGGGGGGGACAGCAACTAATGAAAAACTGTTTTTT	CASSGGTATNEKLFF
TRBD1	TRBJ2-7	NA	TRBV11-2	TGTGCCAGCAGTATCCCGGGACAGGGCCCCAGCCTCTACGAGCAGTACTTC	CASSIPGQGPSLYEQYF
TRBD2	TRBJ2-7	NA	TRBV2	TGTGCCAGCAGCACGCTTCGGGAGGCCTACGAGCAGTACTTC	CASSTLREAYEQYF
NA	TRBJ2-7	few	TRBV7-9	TGTGCCACAGGTACCGAGCAGTACTTC	CATGTEQYF
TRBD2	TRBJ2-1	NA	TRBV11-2	TGTGCCAGCAGCTTACGTCCACTAGCGGGAGGGTTTGCGTTCTTC	CASSLRPLAGGFAFF
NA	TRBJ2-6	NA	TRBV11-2	TGTGCCAGCAGCTATGGCAGCCTCTCTGGGGCCAACGTCCTGACTTTC	CASSYGSLSGANVLTF
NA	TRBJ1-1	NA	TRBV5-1	TGCGCCAGCAGCCCCCTGGGGACTAACACTGAAGCTTTCTTT	CASSPLGTNTEAFF